This paragraph reports one TCR beta chain. The germline V and J ends were trimmed by 3 bases and 0 bases, with 12 bases remaining between them. The CDR3 sequence is 16 residues long. Germline CDR1 and CDR2: MDHEN and SYDVKM. This entry belongs to a study of blood T cell repertoires in COVID-19. TCRdb keeps only in-frame clones here, not all; method: immunoSEQ multiplex PCR. The sample includes 350,000 to 400,000 clones, over 75% seen only once; the top ten take 2.5% to 3.5%. This rearrangement joins TRBV28 to TRBJ1-5; no reliable D call. This receptor was identified in a woman aged 25 to 39 who had recovered from COVID-19. Sequences were obtained from PBMCs or T cells enriched from blood (not recorded which). The DNA for the CDR3 is TGTGCCAGCAGTTTCATCGAGACATATAGCAATCAGCCCCAGCATTTT. Its translation: CASSFIETYSNQPQHF.